This TCR beta chain was recovered during a study of regulatory T cells in long-lasting Graves disease. Findings and limits, study-wide: Persistent patients shared 2,741 public clonotypes among themselves. Newly diagnosed patients shared fewer, at more than 750.

On this clonotype: The antigen is undetermined.

Time point meaning: persistent/refractory GD, antithyroid drugs over 5 years with positive TRAb. With RNA extracted from PBMCs as input, the TCR library was made. TCR beta libraries were built with iRepertoire HTBI primers and Arm-PCR of CDR3 regions. Each CDR3 protein is one row after TCRdb ran MiXCR on the multiplex PCR reads. The table has hundreds of thousands of distinct CDR3 sequences, around a fifth seen once; the top ten hold roughly 7.1%. This CDR3 contains 17 residues. Germline V CDR1 and CDR2: SNHLY, FYNNEI. V was cut by 6 bases and J by 0 bases, with 15 bases left in between. This receptor was obtained from a female donor with Graves disease. The chain is built from TRBV2 and TRBJ2-6; D ambiguous. Here the sequenced sample was peripheral blood mononuclear cells (PBMCs), taken when the disease was refractory, from a patient treated with antithyroid drugs. The CDR3 protein is CASSPIQYSSGANVLTF. The CDR3 DNA reads TGTGCCAGCAGCCCCATACAATACAGCTCTGGGGCCAACGTCCTGACTTTC.